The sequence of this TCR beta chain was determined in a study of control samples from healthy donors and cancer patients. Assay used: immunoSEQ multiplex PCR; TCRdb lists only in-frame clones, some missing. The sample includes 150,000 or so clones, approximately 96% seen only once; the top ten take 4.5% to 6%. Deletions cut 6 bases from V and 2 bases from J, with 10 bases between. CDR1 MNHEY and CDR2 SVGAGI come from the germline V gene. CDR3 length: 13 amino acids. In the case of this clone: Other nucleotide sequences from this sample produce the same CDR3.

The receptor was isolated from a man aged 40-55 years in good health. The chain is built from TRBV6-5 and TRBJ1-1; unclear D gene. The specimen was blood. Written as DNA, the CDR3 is TGTGCCAGCAGCTTGACCGGAAACACTGAAGCTTTCTTT. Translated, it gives CASSLTGNTEAFF.